This T cell receptor (beta chain) was captured by sequencing in a study of tumor-infiltrating lymphocytes in primary liver carcinoma (dated by TCRdb to 2016 to 2017). Notes on the research overall: Hepatocellular carcinoma (four) or combined HCC and intrahepatic cholangiocarcinoma (one) was present in the five patients, who were three men and two women aged 30 to 69 years. Tumors of the five patients were stage T1-T3 N0M0 with maximum diameters of roughly 4.2 to 11 cm. Each sample produced roughly 3.65 to 8 million productive TCRbeta reads, and read depth showed no significant difference between tissue types. TCRbeta repertoire sequencing, expression microarrays and whole-exome sequencing were combined in the study across five regions of each liver tumor, with adjacent normal tissue and blood also included. A total of 35 or so specimens from 5 patients went through TCRbeta repertoire sequencing, namely 25 tumor regions, 5 adjacent noncancerous liver tissues and 5 peripheral blood samples. To link TCRbeta repertoire diversity with the local molecular phenotype, the approximately 24 tumor region samples were profiled using Agilent mRNA microarrays. High reproducibility was observed for the technical replicate repertoires, with mean shared-clone rates about 0.92 and correlation coefficients above 0.98. General findings and caveats noted by the study authors: Because the samples were bulk and unsorted, CD4+ and CD8+ T cell repertoires could not be compared. Only roughly 8-25% of top clones appeared in all five regions of a tumor, which suggests that tumor-infiltrating T cells are spatially heterogeneous. The study included only five or six patients, and the authors note findings should be validated in a larger study. Compared with blood, tumors had a significantly larger share of the repertoire taken up by the top 250 clones (p = 0.039). Pairs of tumor regions showed greater repertoire overlap (mean approximately 35%) than tumor-adjacent pairs (17%) or tumor-blood pairs (around 15%), which is consistent with antigen-driven expansion. Because sequencing covered only the TCR beta chain and unpaired alpha chains were not captured, true repertoire diversity is likely underestimated.

This clonotype was seen ten or more times. Its antigen is still unknown. No base qualities exist here, and no much larger clone lies one base off it. CDR1 MNHEY and CDR2 SVGAGI are derived from the germline V gene. Measured from the cysteine to the phenylalanine, the CDR3 is 14 residues long. Of all the DNA, just the CDR3 is kept, 42 bases in frame from base 1. Clipping removes 5 bases from V and 3 bases from J, with 2 as the unmatched junction base count. Without any cell sorting, total RNA and DNA were extracted together from around 20-30 mg of bulk tissue using the AllPrep DNA/RNA mini kit. Roughly 5 patients with histopathologically diagnosed primary liver carcinoma underwent surgical resection in China between late 2015 and March 2016. At the time of sampling, the patients had chronic HBV infection and had not received any treatment. Five spatially separated regions were sampled from each tumor: the superior, inferior, left-lateral and right-lateral poles, plus the tumor centre. Histological examination found more than 80% viable tumor cells in every tumor sample. Fresh tumor and adjacent tissue pieces were bisected, with one half stored in RNAlater at -80 degrees C and the other half sent for histology.

Using a constant-region primer and ProtoScript II reverse transcriptase, TCRbeta-specific cDNA was reverse-transcribed from approximately 0.55 ug total RNA. TCRbeta libraries were built with three nested multiplex PCR rounds, a slightly modified ARM-PCR procedure. Each of the first two PCR rounds ran for approximately 10 cycles and used multiplex TRBV1-TRBV30 forward primers together with a Cbeta reverse primer. Sample barcodes and Illumina adapters were attached in a final 25-cycle PCR using Deep VentR polymerase. Before sequencing, amplicons of 200-500 bp were purified from gel using a QIAquick gel extraction kit. An Illumina HiSeq 2500 was used to sequence the TCRbeta amplicons, generating 250-bp paired-end reads. Under the source paper's analysis protocol: To recover full CDR3 sequences, reads were quality-trimmed using Trimmomatic v0.33 and paired reads were then merged using FLASH v1.2.11. MiGEC v1.2.1b assigned V, D and J germline segments to the rearranged TCRbeta sequences. Clonotype statistics and Shannon-Wiener diversity indices were calculated with VDJtools v1.0.0. Except for diversity analysis, only the 250 most abundant clonotypes of each sample were used in subsequent analyses to reduce sampling bias. TCRdb reworked the public reads: Q25 trimming with fastp, MiXCR clone assembly, productive beta chains retained. Each CDR3 protein appears once, grouped with its most common genes and DNA. These V and J calls rely on TCRdb rather than the paper's analysis. This sample has 70,000 to 95,000 distinct CDR3 sequences in its table, and nearly 70% of those were observed once. The ten largest clonotypes hold around a quarter of the sample.

The chain uses TRBV6-5 and TRBJ2-2; 8 nucleotides in the junction match TRBD1. Sample: liver tumor tissue from sampling region 4. The cell subset or site label for this specimen denotes: tumor region T4, right-lateral pole. The clonotype comes from a man in his forties with primary liver carcinoma and hepatitis B virus infection. The CDR3 has the sequence CASSKQGDTGELFF. DNA sequence: TGTGCCAGCAGTAAACAGGGGGACACCGGGGAGCTGTTTTTT.